This T cell receptor beta chain was obtained from a study of blood T cell repertoires in COVID-19. Study-wide context: Sources were T cells, B-cell-depleted T cells, or PBMCs; the material itself was cDNA or gDNA.

V was shortened by 6 bases and J by 6 bases, with 10 bases between the two germline ends. Germline CDR1 and CDR2: DFQATT and SNEGSKA (reference sequence). The CDR3 covers 11 residues. Measured with immunoSEQ multiplex PCR; TCRdb has only the in-frame clones, and not every one. Of 40,000 to 45,000 clones in the sample, about nine tenths were seen once. The V call is TRBV20-1, the J call TRBJ2-3; D not certain. Sequencing used peripheral blood. The TCR sequence derives from a middle-aged man with active COVID-19. CDR3 amino acids: CSARTSDTQYF. In nucleotides, the CDR3 is TGCAGTGCCCGCACATCGGATACGCAGTATTTT.